This is a list of T cell receptor beta chains from one sample in a study of regulatory T cells in long-lasting Graves disease. Each CDR3 protein is one row after TCRdb ran MiXCR on the multiplex PCR reads. The sample lists a few hundred thousand distinct CDR3 sequences, about 16% occurring once. Material: peripheral blood mononuclear cells (PBMCs), obtained at new diagnosis, from a patient treated with antithyroid drugs. Receptors were obtained from a female donor with Graves disease. Each CDR3 is given without its conserved first and last residue.

v_call,j_call,cdr3_aa
TRBV20-1,TRBJ2-5,SARGPLLETQY
TRBV11-2,TRBJ1-2,ASSSPRQGWNYGYT
TRBV30,TRBJ2-7,AWSVLAPIPYEQY
TRBV11-2,TRBJ2-7,ASSLGGQAGHEQY
TRBV5-5,TRBJ2-1,ASSLLAGGIDEQF
TRBV6-2/TRBV6-3,TRBJ2-7,ASRLGQGTSYEQY
TRBV13,TRBJ1-2,ASSLDRVGYT
TRBV19,TRBJ2-7,ASSTQTGEQY
TRBV7-9,TRBJ2-3,ASSLSSGGQTDTQY
TRBV4-1,TRBJ2-3,ASSPRDVYSTDTQY
TRBV6-2/TRBV6-3,TRBJ2-7,ASSSPLSGKLSSYEQY
TRBV5-4,TRBJ2-7,ASSIITGSYEQY
TRBV5-1,TRBJ2-1,ASSSGLYNEQF
TRBV18,TRBJ2-7,ASSPPSGRSYEQY
TRBV19,TRBJ2-7,ASSKVSGSPYEQY
TRBV20-1,TRBJ2-7,SARELAHPYEQY
TRBV3-2,TRBJ1-5,ASSQAGDRHNSNQPQH
TRBV12-3/TRBV12-4,TRBJ1-5,ASSIFSSVGQPQH
TRBV20-1,TRBJ2-2,SARGVGAINTGELF
TRBV27,TRBJ2-2,ASSLARRTTGELF
TRBV12-3/TRBV12-4,TRBJ2-2,ASSPGRANTGELF
TRBV28,TRBJ1-4,ASSSGDRGFRNEKLF
TRBV7-2,TRBJ2-7,ASSLEVDYEQY
TRBV20-1,TRBJ2-2,RYPGELF